The sequence of this T cell receptor beta chain was determined in a study of OX40 agonist ivuxolimab in advanced cancers. The study in broad terms: Ivuxolimab was an agonistic, fully human IgG2 monoclonal antibody directed against OX40 (CD134), a costimulatory receptor. Intravenous ivuxolimab was administered to patients every 2 weeks at six dose levels: 0.01, 0.1, 0.3, 1.5, 3 and 10 mg/kg. A male proportion of almost 85% and a mean age of approximately 60 years, ranging from about 23 to 90, were recorded for the dose-escalation cohort. Peripheral TCRbeta sequencing aimed to test whether ivuxolimab altered TCR sequence diversity and caused clonal T-cell expansion. Of the 50 to 55 dose-escalation patients, hepatocellular carcinoma was present in 19, melanoma in some 15, renal cell carcinoma in 9 and head and neck cancer in 9. Patients were allowed to have had prior anti-PD-1, anti-PD-L1 or anti-CTLA-4 therapy, and approximately 43% of the dose-escalation patients had previously received checkpoint inhibitors. Partial responses occurred in three dose-escalation patients: two with cutaneous melanoma and one with hepatocellular carcinoma. The paper describes the monotherapy dose-escalation part (N ≈ 49 patients) of the phase I trial of ivuxolimab. Study-wide conclusions, independent of this receptor: The antigen specificity of the clonally expanded peripheral T cells was not determined. Low levels of normalized T-cell clonal expansion were also seen in some nonresponding patients. Partial responders in the 0.1-3.0 mg/kg groups had among the lowest normalized peripheral clonal expansion, especially among CD8+ T cells. At doses from 0.1 to 3.0 mg/kg, clonal expansion was seen in both CD4+ and CD8+ blood T cells between baseline and week 6. On average, CD8+ T cells showed more expanded clones than CD4+ T cells after ivuxolimab.

There are 14 amino acids in the CDR3, from cysteine to phenylalanine inclusive. Only the CDR3 DNA is retained, 42 bases long and in frame from the first base. At the junction V is shortened by 5 bases and J by 5 bases, with 16 bases in between. As encoded in the germline V gene, CDR1 is SGHRS while CDR2 is YFSETQ. To sequence the TCRbeta CDR3 region, genomic DNA was isolated from the sorted cells. The immunoSEQ Assay was used to sequence the TCRbeta CDR3 regions. The table was pulled from immuneACCESS by TCRdb, which kept in-frame rearrangements only. Such tables lose some clones; where checked, under half of the loss comes from unresolved V genes, and the rest has no known cause. The sample data list about 78,000 clones, and roughly 92% of these were observed just once. Together, the top ten hold roughly 2.8% of the sample. The trial excluded patients who had a history of autoimmune disease or who were on systemic immunosuppression. Peripheral blood for TCR sequencing was drawn from every dose cohort at baseline, at cycle 4 day 1 and at cycle 7 day 1. Samples were obtained from an open-label, multicenter, first-in-human phase I dose-escalation trial of ivuxolimab. The trial enrolled adults with locally advanced or metastatic head and neck squamous cell, hepatocellular, melanoma or renal cell carcinoma. Before TCR sequencing, CD4+ and CD8+ T cells were separately sorted from peripheral blood.

Turning to this clone: This clone's antigen is unknown. Within one base of it there is no much larger clone, and no base qualities were kept.

The source was CD4+ or CD8+ T cells sorted from blood, collected in a trial of the OX40 agonist ivuxolimab. The source is an adult with an advanced solid tumor such as melanoma, head and neck, liver or kidney cancer. The receptor chain draws on TRBV5-1 and TRBJ2-5, with TRBD1 tentatively as D gene (6 bases match). The base sequence is TGCGCCAGCAGAGGGGGAACCATGGGCGAGACCCAGTACTTC. It translates to CASRGGTMGETQYF.